What follows are 28 T cell receptor beta chains derived from one specimen sequenced in a study of T cell responses to AZD1222 COVID-19 vaccine. TCRdb's table, derived via immunoSEQ multiplex PCR, lists solely in-frame clones and lacks some. The sample lists about 100,000 clones, about 89% occurring once. This specimen consisted of peripheral blood, obtained 28 days after the second AZD1222 dose. The receptors come from an adult who received the AZD1222 COVID-19 vaccine.

This chain uses TRBV7-6 with TRBJ2-7, with a tentative D call TRBD2 (6 bases). The CDR3 is 16 amino acids. V was pared by 1 base and J by 0 bases, with 13 bases between. Germline CDR1 reads SGHVS; CDR2 reads FNYEAQ. CDR3 residues: CASSLDAGTSSYEQYF. Written as DNA, the CDR3 is TGTGCCAGCAGCTTAGATGCGGGGACGAGCTCCTACGAGCAGTACTTC. The entire variable domain, with the rest obtained from reference TRBV7-6 and TRBJ2-7, is as follows: GAGVSQSPRYKVTKRGQDVALRCDPISGHVSLYWYRQALGQGPEFLTYFNYEAQQDKSGLPNDRFSAERPEGSISTLTIQRTEQRDSAMYRCASSLDAGTSSYEQYFGPGTRLTVT.

The J gene is TRBJ2-1, the V gene TRBV11-3; D is possibly TRBD2 (5 bases). The CDR3 contains 14 residues. With 2 bases removed from V and 5 bases from J, the gap between germline ends came to 10 bases. CDR1 is SGHNT and CDR2 is YENEEA in the germline V gene. This CDR3 is CASSLMSEDNEQFF. The DNA for the CDR3 is TGTGCCAGCAGCTTAATGTCGGAGGACAATGAGCAGTTCTTC.

The chain combines TRBV25-1 with TRBJ2-7; 7 bases are a match to TRBD2. Trimming cost V 6 bases and J 0 bases; bases outside gene matches: 2. Germline-derived CDR1 and CDR2 are MGHDK and SYGVNS. The CDR3 totals 13 residues. The CDR3 sequence: CASRGGSSYEQYF. The CDR3 region has the DNA TGTGCCAGCAGGGGGGGGAGCTCCTACGAGCAGTACTTC.

V usage is TRBV11-1 and J usage is TRBJ1-4; 10 nucleotides align to TRBD1. Germline V gene sequence: CDR1 SGHAT, CDR2 FQDESV (reference sequence). This CDR3 is built from 14 residues. After removal of 5 bases from V and 9 bases from J, the junction contained 6 bases not matched to a gene. Written as DNA, the CDR3 is TGTGCCAGCAGCAGCCGGGACAGGGGTCAAAAACTGTTTTTT. It codes for CASSSRDRGQKLFF.

The chain joins TRBV5-1 to TRBJ2-2; D perhaps matches TRBD1 (6 bases). The germline V and J ends were trimmed by 4 bases and 4 bases, with 14 bases remaining between them. CDR3 size: 15 residues. Germline V CDR1 and CDR2: SGHRS, YFSETQ. DNA for the CDR3: TGCGCCAGCAGCCCTCCGGGACAATCCACCGGGGAGCTGTTTTTT. Translated, it gives CASSPPGQSTGELFF.

This clone was seen once. The chain employs TRBV30 and TRBJ1-5; 8 positions match TRBD1. The germline CDR1 and CDR2 sequences are GTSNPN and SVGIG (reference sequence). The CDR3 has 16 amino acids. V was clipped by 5 bases and J by 0 bases; unmatched bases: 9. CDR3 protein: CAWGTGGPYSNQPQHF. Written as DNA, the CDR3 is TGTGCCTGGGGCACAGGGGGTCCCTATAGCAATCAGCCCCAGCATTTT.

This clone came up once. The genes are TRBV7-2 and TRBJ2-7; no reliable D call. V lost 1 base and J 1 base, leaving 8 bases between the germline ends. Per germline, CDR1 SGHTA and CDR2 FQGNSA. CDR3 length: 14 amino acids. The CDR3 nucleotides read TGTGCCAGCAGCTTAGGGTCCAATTCCTACGAGCAGTACTTC. This encodes CASSLGSNSYEQYF.

This chain links TRBV5-6 with TRBJ1-1; 9 bases are shared with TRBD1. Germline V lookup: CDR1 SGHDT, CDR2 YYEEEE. The junction had 11 bases not matched to a gene; V was cut back by 2 bases and J by 3 bases. The CDR3 has 17 amino acids. The CDR3 is CASSFRAGQGRHTEAFF. CDR3 sequence (DNA): TGTGCCAGCAGCTTTAGGGCTGGACAGGGGAGGCACACTGAAGCTTTCTTT.

There are a few counts of this clone. This CDR3 is CASSATWTLHF. The CDR3 nucleotides are TGTGCCAGCAGTGCGACTTGGACCCTCCACTTT. The chain recombines TRBV25-1 with TRBJ1-6; D gene unclear. The length of the CDR3 is 11 residues. Germline assignment: CDR1 MGHDK and CDR2 SYGVNS. V dropped 4 bases and J dropped 14 bases, with 9 bases sitting between them. Supplemented by reference TRBV25-1 and TRBJ1-6, the full variable domain reads EADIYQTPRYLVIGTGKKITLECSQTMGHDKMYWYQQDPGMELHLIHYSYGVNSTEKGDLSSESTVSRIRTEHFPLTLESARPSHTSQYLCASSATWTLHFGNGTRLTVT.

This clone was seen only once. The CDR3 loop reads CASSLRGGSTDTQYF. The CDR3 DNA is TGTGCCAGCAGTTTGAGGGGAGGGAGCACAGATACGCAGTATTTT. The chain couples TRBV28 to TRBJ2-3; the match to TRBD2 covers 7 bases. The V gene end was trimmed by 3 bases and the J gene end by 0 bases; junction bases not matched to a gene: 3. Germline V gene sequence: CDR1 MDHEN, CDR2 SYDVKM. This CDR3 is 15 amino acids long.

The chain links TRBV10-2 to TRBJ2-5; D remains unclear. Trimming shortened V by 2 bases and J by 3 bases, and 10 bases separated the two germline ends. The CDR3 is made up of 14 amino acids. Germline CDR1 reads WSHSY; CDR2 reads SAAADI. CDR3 loop: CASSEPSAKETQYF. The CDR3 nucleotides read TGCGCCAGCAGTGAGCCGTCGGCCAAAGAGACCCAGTACTTC.

The CDR3 sequence is CASKLVLGNQPQHF. In DNA form, the CDR3 reads TGTGCCAGCAAGTTGGTACTGGGCAATCAGCCCCAGCATTTT. This rearrangement joins TRBV2 to TRBJ1-5, with D unclear. The V and J ends lost 7 bases and 2 bases respectively, with 12 bases between them. The CDR3 covers 14 residues. Looked up from germline, CDR1 is SNHLY and CDR2 is FYNNEI.

The chain recombines TRBV5-1 with TRBJ1-6; D gene uncertain. The V gene's germline CDR1 is SGHRS and CDR2 YFSETQ. Trimming cost V 1 base and J 3 bases, with 11 bases left between them. The CDR3 has 16 residues. CDR3 region: CASSLNDGGYNSPLHF. The CDR3, as DNA: TGCGCCAGCAGCTTGAACGACGGCGGCTATAATTCACCCCTCCACTTT.

V is TRBV6-5 and J is TRBJ1-5, with a weak D call TRBD1 (5 bases). V was cut by 9 bases and J by 5 bases, with 17 bases left in between. CDR1 is MNHEY and CDR2 is SVGAGI in the germline V gene. The CDR3 extends over 14 amino acids. The CDR3 protein is CASERPVGDQPQHF. CDR3 bases: TGTGCCAGTGAGAGGCCTGTAGGGGATCAGCCCCAGCATTTT.

CDR3: CASSQSGPGTQYF. In DNA form, the CDR3 reads TGTGCCAGCAGCCAGAGCGGGCCGGGGACCCAGTACTTC. This chain joins TRBV14 and TRBJ2-5; D might be TRBD2 (6 bases). The CDR3 runs 13 residues. The ends were cut back, 3 bases at V and 7 bases at J, with 12 bases in the middle. The germline gives CDR1 SGHDN, CDR2 FVKESK.

This clone showed up just once. The genes are TRBV9 and TRBJ2-1, with TRBD2 identical over 8 bases. CDR1 is SGDLS and CDR2 is YYNGEE in the germline V gene. V trimming: 0 bases; J trimming: 5 bases; junction bases outside the gene matches: 1. The CDR3 contains 14 residues. The CDR3 here is CASSVAGGDNEQFF. As DNA, the CDR3 is TGTGCCAGCAGCGTAGCGGGGGGGGACAATGAGCAGTTCTTC.

The chain recombines TRBV12-3 or TRBV12-4 with TRBJ1-1; D not resolved. The V end lost 6 bases, the J end lost 1 base, and 9 bases lay between the germline ends. The CDR3 sequence is 13 residues long. The CDR3 region has the DNA TGTGCCAGCAGCTTCTCATGGAACACTGAAGCTTTCTTT. Translating it yields CASSFSWNTEAFF.

CDR3: CASSLRYRGQETQYF. The CDR3 DNA reads as TGTGCCAGCAGCCTAAGGTACAGGGGGCAAGAGACCCAGTACTTC. The chain combines TRBV11-2 with TRBJ2-5; 8 positions match TRBD1. Germline CDR1 reads SGHAT; CDR2 reads FQNNGV. This CDR3 spans 15 amino acids. The J segment lost 2 bases and the V segment lost 5 bases, leaving 7 bases of the junction unmatched.

This sequence joins TRBV27 and TRBJ2-7; D may be TRBD1 (5 bases). Germline CDR1 and CDR2: MNHEY and SMNVEV (reference sequence). V was trimmed by 6 bases and J by 2 bases, leaving 14 bases between them. The CDR3 extends over 14 amino acids. CDR3 loop: CASRLDRHAYEQYF. Here the CDR3 DNA reads TGTGCCAGCAGACTCGACAGACATGCCTACGAGCAGTACTTC.

This clone was seen once. As DNA, the CDR3 is TGTGCCAGCAGTTATACACAGCATACTGAAGCTTTCTTT. Protein product: CASSYTQHTEAFF. V gene TRBV6-5 combines with J gene TRBJ1-1, with D hard to call. The CDR3 consists of 13 residues. V was pared by 3 bases and J by 5 bases, with 10 bases between. CDR1 MNHEY and CDR2 SVGAGI come from the germline V gene.

The chain has TRBV6-5 and TRBJ1-1; TRBD1 might be the D (6 bases). The V gene's germline CDR1 is MNHEY and CDR2 SVGAGI. There are 14 residues in the CDR3. Trimming stripped 6 bases from V and 4 bases from J, with 15 bases between. This chain's CDR3 is CASRYREPLTEAFF. The CDR3 DNA reads TGTGCCAGCAGATACAGGGAACCTCTCACTGAAGCTTTCTTT.

The chain carries TRBV28 and TRBJ2-7; 10 positions match TRBD1. Germline loops: CDR1 MDHEN, CDR2 SYDVKM. The CDR3 runs to 16 residues. V shed 7 bases, J shed 1 base, and the junction held 10 bases outside the gene matches. CDR3 DNA sequence: TGTGCCAGCAAACCACGGGGACAGGGGAGGTCCTACGAGCAGTACTTC. It translates to CASKPRGQGRSYEQYF.

In this sample, this clone turned up a few times. The rearrangement uses TRBV30 and TRBJ1-6, with D perhaps TRBD1 (6 bases). The germline CDR1 and CDR2 sequences are GTSNPN and SVGIG (reference sequence). The germline V and J ends were trimmed by 6 bases and 7 bases, with 13 bases remaining between them. CDR3 length equals 13 residues. CDR3 sequence: CACNRDLNSPLHF. In DNA, the CDR3 is TGTGCCTGCAACAGGGATCTGAATTCACCCCTCCACTTT.

The rearrangement joins TRBV30 to TRBJ1-2, with 8 bases lining up with TRBD1. The V gene end was trimmed by 3 bases and the J gene end by 6 bases; junction bases not matched to a gene: 3. Germline V gene sequence: CDR1 GTSNPN, CDR2 SVGIG (reference sequence). This CDR3 spans 12 amino acids. For the CDR3, the DNA is TGTGCCTGGAGGACAGGGGTTCATGGCTACACCTTC. Translating gives CAWRTGVHGYTF.

This clone was detected only a few times. The rearrangement joins TRBV30 to TRBJ2-2; TRBD2 matches 8 bases. The CDR3 extends over 18 amino acids. J was trimmed by 2 bases and V by 0 bases; bases with no gene match: 11. From germline, CDR1 is GTSNPN and CDR2 SVGIG (reference sequence). CDR3 bases: TGTGCCTGGAGTGTTAGGGTTAGCGGGATTAGTAACACCGGGGAGCTGTTTTTT. This translates into CAWSVRVSGISNTGELFF. The full variable domain, with the rest looked up from reference TRBV30 and TRBJ2-2, is SQTIHQWPATLVQPVGSPLSLECTVEGTSNPNLYWYRQAAGRGLQLLFYSVGIGQISSEVPQNLSASRPQDRQFILSSKKLLLSDSGFYLCAWSVRVSGISNTGELFFGEGSRLTVL.

The chain joins TRBV6-5 to TRBJ1-3; no reliable D call. Germline V CDR1 and CDR2: MNHEY, SVGAGI. Trimming stripped 2 bases from V and 1 base from J, with 9 bases between. This CDR3 is 15 amino acids long. The CDR3 loop is CASSYDGDSGNTIYF. CDR3 coding DNA: TGTGCCAGCAGTTACGACGGAGATTCTGGAAACACCATATATTTT.

This chain connects TRBV6-1 to TRBJ2-6, with 9 bases matching TRBD1. CDR3 length equals 18 residues. Germline CDR1 reads MNHNS; CDR2 reads SASEGT. Trimming removed 3 bases from V and 2 bases from J; junction bases left unmatched: 8. The CDR3 region has the DNA TGTGCCAGCAGTGACTGGAACAGGGGGCAAACTGGGGCCAACGTCCTGACTTTC. Protein: CASSDWNRGQTGANVLTF.

This chain links TRBV30 with TRBJ1-4; D not resolved. The germline V gene encodes CDR1 GTSNPN and CDR2 SVGIG (reference sequence). CDR3 length equals 13 residues. The ends were cut back, 3 bases at V and 3 bases at J, with 8 bases in the middle. The DNA for the CDR3 is TGTGCCTGGAGGAGAGGGTCTAATGAAAAACTGTTTTTT. Protein sequence: CAWRRGSNEKLFF.